This T cell receptor beta chain was recorded in a study of blood T cell repertoires in COVID-19. Generated by immunoSEQ multiplex PCR, the TCRdb table keeps only in-frame clones and is missing some. The data contain about 200,000 clones, approximately 90% of them singletons. Participants had their cohort set by participant-reported clinical history. This clonotype originated in a man aged 25 to 45 who had recovered from COVID-19. Sequenced input: PBMCs or T cells enriched from blood (not recorded which).

The DNA for the CDR3 is TGTGCCAGCAGCGTAGACAGTAGAAACACCATATATTTT. As protein: CASSVDSRNTIYF. V gene TRBV9 combines with J gene TRBJ1-3; D gene ambiguous. The CDR3 contains 13 residues. Germline V gene lookup returns CDR1 SGDLS and CDR2 YYNGEE. V was shortened by 0 bases and J by 5 bases, with 6 bases between the two germline ends.